This entry features one T cell receptor (beta chain) sequence. The source of the sample is a study of blood T cell repertoires in COVID-19. Using immunoSEQ multiplex PCR, the repertoire was profiled, and TCRdb retains in-frame clones only, with some absent. The table includes about 95,000 clones, 81% detected once. Trimming removed 5 bases at V and 5 bases at J, with 19 bases between. This CDR3 region has 16 residues. Germline V gene data show CDR1 as LNHNV and CDR2 as YYDKDF (reference sequence). This clonotype originated in a man older than 75 with active or convalescent COVID-19. The chain carries TRBV15 and TRBJ2-1; the D gene is possibly TRBD1 (5 bases). Input material: peripheral blood. The CDR3 here is CATSRFGAGHHNEQFF. The CDR3 DNA follows: TGTGCCACCAGCCGATTTGGGGCAGGACACCACAATGAGCAGTTCTTC. Based on the CDR3 plus reference TRBV15 and TRBJ2-1, the full variable domain is DAMVIQNPRYQVTQFGKPVTLSCSQTLNHNVMYWYQQKSSQAPKLLFHYYDKDFNNEADTPDNFQSRRPNTSFCFLDIRSPGLGDTAMYLCATSRFGAGHHNEQFFGPGTRLTVL.